Each of the 23 T cell receptor beta chains below was sequenced from the same sample in a study of regulatory T cells in long-lasting Graves disease. HTBI primers from iRepertoire and Arm-PCR of CDR3 regions yielded the TCR beta libraries. In TCRdb, the multiplex PCR reads were re-called with MiXCR into one record per CDR3 protein. The sample has some 410,000 distinct CDR3 sequences, about 16% seen once; the top ten hold around 10%. Time point in this sample: newly diagnosed GD, antithyroid drugs for less than 3 months. The authors made the TCR library using RNA they extracted from PBMCs. Separately, the same data were catalogued under a study of T cells in Graves' hyperthyroidism and ophthalmopathy.

Sequencing used peripheral blood mononuclear cells (PBMCs), obtained at new diagnosis, from a patient treated with antithyroid drugs. The receptors come from a woman aged 25 to 39 with Graves disease.

This clonotype was detected many times. The chain couples TRBV6-1 to TRBJ2-7; D possibly corresponds to TRBD2 (5 bases). Germline V CDR1 and CDR2: MNHNS, SASEGT. V was shortened by 2 bases and J by 1 base, with 18 bases between the two germline ends. This CDR3 spans 17 amino acids. The CDR3 loop reads CASSEYQPADPSYEQYF. In nucleotides, the CDR3 is TGTGCCAGCAGTGAATACCAGCCAGCGGACCCTTCCTACGAGCAGTACTTC.

This clonotype was found many times. V usage is TRBV11-2 and J usage is TRBJ2-5, with a weak D call TRBD1 (6 bases). The CDR3 contains 14 residues. With 4 bases removed from V and 0 bases from J, the gap between germline ends came to 9 bases. The germline V gene has CDR1 SGHAT and CDR2 FQNNGV. The CDR3 spells CASSSYRDQETQYF. In DNA, the CDR3 is TGTGCCAGCAGCTCATACAGGGACCAAGAGACCCAGTACTTC.

This clonotype showed up just a few times. Mismatch with germline at one junction end may stem from a read error. The V gene is TRBV12-3 or TRBV12-4, the J gene TRBJ2-1; 8 positions match TRBD2. The CDR3 has 15 amino acids. CDR3 nucleotides: TGTGCCAGCAGATTAGCGGGATTCTCCTACAATGAGCAGTTCTTC. Translated, it gives CASRLAGFSYNEQFF.

This clonotype turned up a few times. CDR3 sequence reads: CATSLGQNSFEAFF. The DNA of the CDR3 is TGTGCCACTTCCCTGGGACAGAATTCATTTGAAGCTTTCTTT. The rearrangement joins TRBV10-3 to TRBJ1-1, with TRBD1 identical over 7 bases. With 10 bases clipped from V and 7 bases from J, the junction kept 15 bases outside the gene matches. Germline CDR1 ENHRY, CDR2 SYGVKD. This CDR3 has 14 residues.

This clonotype was found many times. The chain uses TRBV28 and TRBJ1-5; TRBD1 is a possible D gene (5 bases). V was shortened by 0 bases and J by 9 bases, with 12 bases between the two germline ends. CDR3 size: 14 residues. Germline CDR1 is MDHEN and CDR2 is SYDVKM. In DNA form, the CDR3 reads TGTGCCAGCAGTTTATGGGGGCTCGATTCGCCCCAGCATTTT. It encodes CASSLWGLDSPQHF.

In this sample, this clonotype turned up a few times. The genes are TRBV7-9 and TRBJ2-7; 8 bases match TRBD1. Germline V CDR1 and CDR2: SEHNR, FQNEAQ (reference sequence). V lost 5 bases and J lost 10; bases outside the gene matches: 7. CDR3 length equals 12 residues. The CDR3 DNA is TGTGCCAGCAGCCTTATTGACAGGGGACAGTACTTC. Amino acid sequence: CASSLIDRGQYF.

This clonotype was observed at least ten times. The chain links TRBV24-1 to TRBJ2-3, with D perhaps given as TRBD1 or TRBD2 (6 bases each). There are 18 residues in the CDR3. Between the trimmed V and J ends, which lost 4 bases and 0 bases, there was a span of 19 bases. CDR1 KGHDR and CDR2 SFDVKD come from the germline V gene. The CDR3 DNA reads TGTGCCACCAGTGACTCCTCTAGAGGGGGGCATAGCACAGATACGCAGTATTTT. The encoded protein is CATSDSSRGGHSTDTQYF.

This clonotype has just a few counts. V is TRBV5-5 and J is TRBJ1-2, with TRBD1 matching 7 bases. Germline assignment: CDR1 SGHKS and CDR2 YYEKEE (reference sequence). The V gene end was trimmed by 4 bases and the J gene end by 8 bases; junction bases not matched to a gene: 14. The length of the CDR3 is 15 residues. DNA of the CDR3: TGTGCCAGCAGCCGACAGGGTACCACCCAGTGGGGCTACACCTTC. This encodes CASSRQGTTQWGYTF.

This chain connects TRBV18 to TRBJ1-2; 8 bases match TRBD1. This CDR3 spans 15 amino acids. With V trimmed by 3 bases and J by 6 bases, 9 bases remained unmatched. Germline CDR1 reads KGHSH; CDR2 reads LQKENI. In DNA form, the CDR3 reads TGTGCCAGCTCACCCCAGGGGGCGTTAACCCATGGCTACACCTTC. Translated: CASSPQGALTHGYTF.

Comment on this clonotype: This likely comes from a read error, as the CDR3 has no conserved phenylalanine or tryptophan at its end. The chain has TRBV7-9 and TRBJ2-7; the D is unclear. The CDR3 covers 13 residues. The germline V gene has CDR1 SEHNR and CDR2 FQNEAQ (reference sequence). For the CDR3, the DNA is TGTGTCAGCAGAGATGGGCTCACCTACGAGCAGTACATC. Its protein is CVSRDGLTYEQYI.

This clonotype has a count of ten or more. The chain recombines TRBV7-2 with TRBJ2-7; tentative D call: TRBD2 (5 bases). The germline CDR1 and CDR2 sequences are SGHTA and FQGNSA. This CDR3 has 14 residues. Trimming left V 4 bases short and J 3 bases short, with 13 bases between. CDR3 coding DNA: TGTGCCAGCAGCTGGAGAGGGTTCTACTACGAGCAGTACTTC. Translated, it gives CASSWRGFYYEQYF.

This clonotype was detected ten times or more. J is TRBJ1-5 and V is TRBV28; D is unclear. The CDR3 covers 14 residues. Germline assignment: CDR1 MDHEN and CDR2 SYDVKM. The V and J ends lost 4 bases and 4 bases respectively, with 11 bases between them. CDR3 in DNA: TGTGCCAGCAGTTCTATAGGGAAGAATCAGCCCCAGCATTTT. This translates into CASSSIGKNQPQHF.

The V call is TRBV24-1, the J call TRBJ2-1; 7 nucleotides align to TRBD2. The CDR3 length is 17 residues. Unmatched junction bases numbered 11, after V lost 4 bases and J lost 3 bases. The germline V gene has CDR1 KGHDR and CDR2 SFDVKD. CDR3 protein: CATSDPGPSGGYNEQFF. The CDR3 nucleotides are TGTGCCACCAGTGACCCGGGACCTAGCGGAGGCTACAATGAGCAGTTCTTC.

The chain's CDR3 is CASSTVGLGNQPQHF. CDR3 bases: TGTGCCAGTAGTACGGTCGGTTTAGGCAATCAGCCCCAGCATTTT. This chain joins TRBV19 and TRBJ1-5; D gene ambiguous. The V end lost 4 bases, the J end lost 2 bases, and 12 bases lay between the germline ends. In germline, CDR1 is LNHDA, CDR2 SQIVND (reference sequence). The CDR3 covers 15 residues.

In its sample, this clonotype was seen many times. The V and J genes are TRBV28 and TRBJ1-2; D is unclear. V was shortened by 2 bases and J by 4 bases, with 11 bases between the two germline ends. This CDR3 region has 14 residues. Per germline, CDR1 MDHEN and CDR2 SYDVKM. The CDR3 region is CASSLVSSFYGYTF. In DNA, the CDR3 is TGTGCCAGCAGTTTAGTCAGCAGTTTCTATGGCTACACCTTC.

This clonotype showed up just a few times. The rearrangement links TRBV3-1 to TRBJ1-6; D perhaps matches TRBD1 (5 bases). Looked up from germline, CDR1 is LGHDT and CDR2 is YNNKEL (reference sequence). With 0 bases removed from V and 5 bases from J, the gap between germline ends came to 14 bases. This CDR3 contains 17 residues. CDR3 region: CASSQDRRGKNNSPLHF. CDR3 nucleotide sequence: TGTGCCAGCAGCCAAGATCGTCGGGGGAAGAATAATTCACCCCTCCACTTT.

This clonotype was seen ten or more times. One end of the junction varies from germline; a read error may be responsible. The chain recombines TRBV10-3 with TRBJ2-3; 12 bases map to TRBD2. CDR3 length: 14 residues. Germline values: CDR1 ENHRY, CDR2 SYGVKD. The CDR3 region has the DNA TGTGCCATTCAGACTAGCGGGAGCAAAGATACGCAGTATTTT. Translation: CAIQTSGSKDTQYF.

In this sample, this clonotype turned up many times. The V call is TRBV4-1, the J call TRBJ1-1; no clear D gene. This CDR3 comprises 16 residues. Germline loops: CDR1 MGHRA, CDR2 YSYEKL. Trimming stripped 2 bases from V and 1 base from J, with 14 bases between. CDR3 bases: TGCGCCAGCAGCCAATTACAACGTCCCCCGAACACTGAAGCTTTCTTT. Protein sequence: CASSQLQRPPNTEAFF.

Many counts were recorded for this clonotype. This rearrangement joins TRBV28 to TRBJ1-2, with no clear D. This CDR3 has 17 amino acids. V dropped 1 base and J dropped 4 bases, with 19 bases sitting between them. Germline assignment: CDR1 MDHEN and CDR2 SYDVKM. The CDR3 sequence is CASSLLEGGGPSYGYTF. The CDR3 nucleotides are TGTGCCAGCAGTTTATTAGAAGGAGGAGGACCGAGCTATGGCTACACCTTC.

This clonotype was picked up many times. The gene calls are TRBV6-5 and TRBJ1-1; D not resolved. The germline gives CDR1 MNHEY, CDR2 SVGAGI. Trimming cost V 0 bases and J 0 bases, with 8 bases left between them. There are 15 residues in the CDR3. The CDR3 DNA is TGTGCCAGCAGTTACTCGGAGGGCATGAACACTGAAGCTTTCTTT. Protein sequence: CASSYSEGMNTEAFF.

Ten or more counts support this clonotype. This rearrangement joins TRBV7-8 to TRBJ2-4; 7 nucleotides match TRBD1. Germline V gives CDR1 SGHVS, CDR2 FQNEAQ. CDR3 length equals 15 residues. V shed 4 bases, J shed 3 bases, and the junction held 6 bases outside the gene matches. CDR3 sequence: CASSSPGTDKNIQYF. The DNA for the CDR3 is TGTGCCAGCAGCTCCCCCGGGACAGACAAAAACATTCAGTACTTC.

The chain has TRBV6-2 or TRBV6-3 and TRBJ1-5, with 7 bases that match TRBD2. The better agreement between TRBJ2-3 and the DNA end casts doubt on the J call. The CDR3 contains 15 residues. Germline assignment: CDR1 MNHEY and CDR2 SVGEGT. As DNA, the CDR3 is TGTGCCAGCAAGGGTTCGGGGGGAAGCAATCAGCCCCAGTATTTT. This gives the protein CASKGSGGSNQPQYF.

This clonotype was seen many times. The CDR3 is CASSFSISGPGYTF. CDR3 DNA: TGTGCCAGCAGTTTTAGTATCTCAGGACCTGGCTACACCTTC. The chain links TRBV28 to TRBJ1-2; the D is unclear. The CDR3 has 14 residues. CDR1 MDHEN and CDR2 SYDVKM come from the germline V gene. The V end lost 3 bases, the J end lost 7 bases, and 15 bases lay between the germline ends.